This passage covers 21 T cell receptor beta chains from one sample sequenced in a study of CD8 T cells in Susac syndrome. The RNA input was about 0.5 to 1 ug, and it was reverse transcribed with random hexamers. TCRdb processed the immunoSEQ multiplex PCR reads anew with MiXCR; each CDR3 protein has one entry. This sample carries 330,000 or so distinct CDR3 sequences, roughly 90% of them seen once, and the ten largest clones take approximately 0.18%. Sample: CD8+ T cells from PBMCs. These receptor sequences come from a human donor with multiple sclerosis.

The rearrangement uses TRBV29-1 and TRBJ2-1; tentatively, D is TRBD2 (6 bases). The CDR3 covers 13 residues. Germline lookup yields CDR1 SQVTM and CDR2 ANQGSEA. V was cut by 4 bases and J by 7 bases, with 14 bases left in between. This chain's CDR3 is CSVGGDVANEQFF. The CDR3 DNA reads TGCAGCGTTGGGGGGGACGTAGCGAATGAGCAGTTCTTC.

In this sample, this clonotype turned up once. This chain connects TRBV29-1 to TRBJ2-5; D remains unclear. CDR1 and CDR2 from the germline V gene are SQVTM and ANQGSEA. The CDR3 contains 15 residues. With 7 bases removed from V and 1 base from J, the gap between germline ends came to 19 bases. CDR3 nucleotides: TGCAGCGGCCAAACGGCGTTATCTATCCAAGAGACCCAGTACTTC. This sequence encodes CSGQTALSIQETQYF.

A single count supports this clonotype. The V and J genes are TRBV4-3 and TRBJ1-1; D is perhaps TRBD1 (6 bases). The CDR3 has 17 amino acids. Germline CDR1 is LGHNA and CDR2 is YSLEER. V shed 3 bases and J shed 3 bases, with 20 bases lying between them. This CDR3 reads CASSQEQGGIGDTEAFF. Here the CDR3 DNA reads TGCGCCAGCAGCCAGGAACAGGGAGGCATAGGAGACACTGAAGCTTTCTTT.

The chain recombines TRBV9 with TRBJ1-3; the D is unclear. The V gene's germline CDR1 is SGDLS and CDR2 YYNGEE. This CDR3 region has 12 residues. The V gene lost 5 bases and the J gene lost 2 bases, with 5 bases spanning the gap. The CDR3 DNA follows: TGTGCCAGCAGGGTGCCTGGAAACACCATATATTTT. Translation gives CASRVPGNTIYF.

V is TRBV28 and J is TRBJ2-7; no firm D call. This CDR3 has 12 residues. Germline values: CDR1 MDHEN, CDR2 SYDVKM. Deletions cut 2 bases from V and 6 bases from J, with 8 bases between. CDR3 region: CASSLRWVEQYF. Here the CDR3 DNA reads TGTGCCAGCAGTTTAAGATGGGTCGAGCAGTACTTC.

The chain recombines TRBV2 with TRBJ2-1, with 9 bases lining up with TRBD2. With V trimmed by 8 bases and J by 3 bases, 5 bases remained unmatched. This CDR3 has 14 residues. In germline, CDR1 is SNHLY, CDR2 FYNNEI. CDR3 sequence reads: CASQPSGVYNEQFF. The DNA for the CDR3 is TGTGCCAGCCAACCTAGCGGGGTCTACAATGAGCAGTTCTTC.

The rearrangement joins TRBV29-1 to TRBJ2-2; D not certain. The CDR3 sequence is 14 residues long. CDR1 and CDR2 from the germline V gene are SQVTM and ANQGSEA. V gave up 2 bases and J gave up 2 bases, with 9 bases separating them. CDR3 residues: CSVERQENTGELFF. In DNA form, the CDR3 reads TGCAGCGTTGAAAGGCAGGAAAACACCGGGGAGCTGTTTTTT.

This chain uses TRBV20-1 with TRBJ2-7; D may correspond to TRBD1 or TRBD2 (5 bases each). The germline V and J ends were trimmed by 3 bases and 2 bases, with 23 bases remaining between them. Per germline, CDR1 DFQATT and CDR2 SNEGSKA (reference sequence). CDR3 length equals 17 residues. Here the CDR3 reads CSASPPFGDGRPYEQYF. The DNA for the CDR3 is TGCAGTGCTAGCCCACCCTTTGGGGACGGACGACCCTACGAGCAGTACTTC.

This chain connects TRBV30 to TRBJ2-7, with TRBD1 matching over 8 bases. V trimming: 1 base; J trimming: 0 bases; junction bases outside the gene matches: 2. The CDR3 is 14 residues long. The germline CDR1 and CDR2 sequences are GTSNPN and SVGIG (reference sequence). CDR3 protein: CAWSGTGRSYEQYF. DNA for the CDR3: TGTGCCTGGAGTGGGACAGGGCGCTCCTACGAGCAGTACTTC.

The chain has TRBV12-3 or TRBV12-4 and TRBJ2-3, with TRBD2 identical over 9 bases. V gave up 2 bases and J gave up 4 bases; unmatched junction bases: 16. CDR3 length: 19 residues. DNA for the CDR3: TGTGCCAGCAGTTTACGCCTAGCGGGGCGACTCAGCACGGCAGATACGCAGTATTTT. Translated, it gives CASSLRLAGRLSTADTQYF.

The genes are TRBV5-6 and TRBJ1-5; unclear D gene. The CDR3 sequence is 15 residues long. Germline V gene data show CDR1 as SGHDT and CDR2 as YYEEEE. V was pared by 0 bases and J by 2 bases, with 9 bases between. The DNA of the CDR3 is TGTGCCAGCAGCTTGGCCGTGAAGGGCAATCAGCCCCAGCATTTT. Amino acid sequence: CASSLAVKGNQPQHF.

The genes are TRBV19 and TRBJ2-1; D perhaps matches TRBD2 (6 bases). The CDR3 has 14 residues. The V and J ends lost 1 base and 7 bases respectively, with 11 bases between them. Germline CDR1 LNHDA, CDR2 SQIVND (reference sequence). CDR3 in DNA: TGTGCCAGTAGTATAGGGGGTCGGGGGAATGAGCAGTTCTTC. Its protein is CASSIGGRGNEQFF. The complete variable domain, with remaining parts taken from reference TRBV19 and TRBJ2-1, reads DGGITQSPKYLFRKEGQNVTLSCEQNLNHDAMYWYRQDPGQGLRLIYYSQIVNDFQKGDIAEGYSVSREKKESFPLTVTSAQKNPTAFYLCASSIGGRGNEQFFGPGTRLTVL.

The chain carries TRBV24-1 and TRBJ2-1; D is possibly TRBD2 (6 bases). Germline V gene sequence: CDR1 KGHDR, CDR2 SFDVKD. The CDR3 is made up of 19 amino acids. Trimming left V 3 bases short and J 0 bases short, with 20 bases between. The CDR3 region has the DNA TGTGCCACCAGTGATAGATACGGGTGGGACGGGGGCTCCTACAATGAGCAGTTCTTC. It translates to CATSDRYGWDGGSYNEQFF.

The chain couples TRBV6-2 or TRBV6-3 to TRBJ1-5; D call uncertain. CDR1 and CDR2 (germline): MNHEY, SVGEGT. The CDR3 is 12 residues long. V lost 5 bases and J lost 9, with 11 bases in between. Written as DNA, the CDR3 is TGTGCCAGCAGTGACCTACCATCGCCCCAGCATTTT. Translation: CASSDLPSPQHF.

In this sample, this clonotype turned up a few times. The genes are TRBV2 and TRBJ2-3, with unresolved D. Germline V gene data show CDR1 as SNHLY and CDR2 as FYNNEI. The CDR3 has 12 amino acids. V lost 4 bases and J 4 bases, leaving 6 bases between the germline ends. The CDR3 reads CASSVPADTQYF. The CDR3 DNA sequence: TGTGCCAGCAGTGTCCCCGCAGATACGCAGTATTTT.

This chain connects TRBV7-9 to TRBJ2-7; D perhaps matches TRBD2 (6 bases). Germline V gives CDR1 SEHNR, CDR2 FQNEAQ (reference sequence). Deletions cut 1 base from V and 3 bases from J, with 10 bases between. The CDR3 runs to 14 residues. CDR3 nucleotides: TGTGCCAGCAGCTTAGTCCCGGACTACTACGAGCAGTACTTC. Its translation is CASSLVPDYYEQYF.

The chain uses TRBV5-1 and TRBJ2-1; TRBD2 matches 11 bases. CDR3 size: 14 residues. J gave up 7 bases and V 2 bases, and 2 bases lay outside the gene matches. Germline lookup yields CDR1 SGHRS and CDR2 YFSETQ. Written as DNA, the CDR3 is TGCGCCAGCAGCTTCACTAGCGGGAGAAATGAGCAGTTCTTC. Translation: CASSFTSGRNEQFF.

The chain is built from TRBV27 and TRBJ1-2; TRBD1 matches at 7 bases. This CDR3 has 13 amino acids. J lost 7 bases, V lost 4 bases, and 6 bases had no gene match. Germline values: CDR1 MNHEY, CDR2 SMNVEV (reference sequence). The chain's CDR3 is CASSSRGLGGYTF. The CDR3, as DNA: TGTGCCAGCAGTTCAAGGGGGCTCGGTGGCTACACCTTC.

The chain uses TRBV4-1 and TRBJ2-2, with 11 positions matching TRBD2. The CDR3 has 16 residues. CDR1 is MGHRA and CDR2 is YSYEKL in the germline V gene. V trimming: 3 bases; J trimming: 2 bases; junction bases outside the gene matches: 2. CDR3 sequence reads: CASSQGTSGNTGELFF. CDR3 nucleotides: TGCGCCAGCAGCCAGGGGACTAGCGGAAACACCGGGGAGCTGTTTTTT.

This chain connects TRBV6-5 to TRBJ2-2, with 7 bases matching TRBD2. This CDR3 comprises 17 residues. CDR1 is MNHEY, CDR2 SVGAGI, per germline. V trimming: 2 bases; J trimming: 0 bases; junction bases outside the gene matches: 6. The CDR3 DNA sequence: TGTGCCAGCAGTTACCGCCGGGACTACGCGAACACCGGGGAGCTGTTTTTT. The encoded protein is CASSYRRDYANTGELFF.

V gene TRBV30 combines with J gene TRBJ1-1, with unresolved D. Germline V gene data show CDR1 as GTSNPN and CDR2 as SVGIG (reference sequence). The CDR3 covers 11 residues. The V gene lost 1 base and the J gene lost 6 bases, with 6 bases spanning the gap. CDR3 amino acids: CAWSGMPEAFF. The CDR3 coding sequence is TGTGCCTGGAGTGGGATGCCTGAAGCTTTCTTT.